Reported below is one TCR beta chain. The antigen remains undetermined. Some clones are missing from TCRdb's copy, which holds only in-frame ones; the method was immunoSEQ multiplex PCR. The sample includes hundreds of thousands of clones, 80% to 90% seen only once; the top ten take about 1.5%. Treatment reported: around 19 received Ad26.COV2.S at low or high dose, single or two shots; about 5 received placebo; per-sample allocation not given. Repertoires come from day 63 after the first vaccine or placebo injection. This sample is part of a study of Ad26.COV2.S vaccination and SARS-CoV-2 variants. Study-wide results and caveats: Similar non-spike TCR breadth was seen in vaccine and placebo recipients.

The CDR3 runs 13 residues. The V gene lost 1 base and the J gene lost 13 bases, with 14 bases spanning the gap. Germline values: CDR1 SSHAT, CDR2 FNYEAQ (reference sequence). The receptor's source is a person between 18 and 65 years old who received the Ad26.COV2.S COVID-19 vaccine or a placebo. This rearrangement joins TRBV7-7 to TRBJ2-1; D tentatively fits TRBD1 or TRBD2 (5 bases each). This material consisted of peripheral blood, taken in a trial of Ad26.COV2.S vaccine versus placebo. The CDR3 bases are TGTGCCAGCAGCTTAGTGATGCAGGGACCACAGTTCTTC. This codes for CASSLVMQGPQFF.